The rows below give T cell receptor beta chains drawn from one sample of a study of immune characterization of retroperitoneal liposarcoma. TCRdb recomputed calls from the PCR reads with MiXCR, one row per CDR3 protein. The sample includes roughly 8,400 distinct CDR3 sequences, 25% to 30% of them seen just once. The sequencing sample was made of blood. The origin of the receptors is a male donor with retroperitoneal liposarcoma. Both conserved end residues are part of each CDR3. A D gene is named only where the DNA matches it firmly. Only part of the rows carry a size: once, few, many, or a class if the clone is expanded.

d_gene: TRBD1; v_gene: TRBV6-5; j_gene: TRBJ2-1; abundance: medium-sized; CDR3aa: CASSYGQGALNEQFF; CDR3nt: TGTGCCAGCAGTTACGGGCAGGGGGCTTTGAATGAGCAGTTCTTC
d_gene: NA; v_gene: TRBV7-2; j_gene: TRBJ1-1; abundance: medium-sized; CDR3aa: CASSVRIPGNTEAFF; CDR3nt: TGTGCCAGCAGCGTCCGGATACCTGGGAACACTGAAGCTTTCTTT
d_gene: TRBD1; v_gene: TRBV27; j_gene: TRBJ2-5; abundance: many; CDR3aa: CASSLGTGEQETQYF; CDR3nt: TGTGCCAGCAGTCTAGGGACAGGGGAACAAGAGACCCAGTACTTC
d_gene: TRBD2; v_gene: TRBV4-1; j_gene: TRBJ2-1; abundance: few; CDR3aa: CASSHPWTSAHNEQFF; CDR3nt: TGCGCCAGCAGCCATCCTTGGACTAGCGCCCACAATGAGCAGTTCTTC
d_gene: TRBD2; v_gene: TRBV10-3; j_gene: TRBJ2-7; abundance: few; CDR3aa: CAISEVVAGSYEQYF; CDR3nt: TGTGCCATCAGTGAGGTGGTAGCGGGGTCCTACGAGCAGTACTTC
d_gene: NA; v_gene: TRBV6-1; j_gene: TRBJ2-1; abundance: many; CDR3aa: CASTTGIRTGSYNEQFF; CDR3nt: TGTGCCAGCACGACAGGTATCAGGACGGGCTCCTACAATGAGCAGTTCTTC
d_gene: NA; v_gene: TRBV6-5; j_gene: TRBJ2-1; abundance: medium-sized; CDR3aa: CASSSTLAGTGNEQFF; CDR3nt: TGTGCCAGCAGTTCCACCCTAGCCGGGACCGGGAATGAGCAGTTCTTC
d_gene: NA; v_gene: TRBV25-1; j_gene: TRBJ2-7; abundance: once; CDR3aa: CASSEVLEGYEQYF; CDR3nt: TGTGCCAGCAGTGAGGTCCTAGAGGGCTACGAGCAGTACTTC
d_gene: NA; v_gene: TRBV6-4; j_gene: TRBJ2-3; abundance: few; CDR3aa: CASSDSTGLEADTQYF; CDR3nt: TGTGCCAGCAGTGACTCTACAGGGCTCGAGGCAGATACGCAGTATTTT
d_gene: NA; v_gene: TRBV6-1; j_gene: TRBJ1-2; abundance: few; CDR3aa: CASSAREGLLGYTF; CDR3nt: TGTGCCAGCAGCGCTAGGGAGGGGCTACTAGGCTACACCTTC
d_gene: NA; v_gene: TRBV25-1; j_gene: TRBJ1-1; abundance: NA; CDR3aa: CASSEKSPGAVAEAFF; CDR3nt: TGTGCCAGCAGTGAAAAGAGTCCGGGGGCCGTTGCTGAAGCTTTCTTT
d_gene: NA; v_gene: TRBV6-1; j_gene: TRBJ2-3; abundance: NA; CDR3aa: CASRSSDTQYF; CDR3nt: TGTGCCAGCAGGTCCTCAGATACGCAGTATTTT
d_gene: TRBD2; v_gene: TRBV7-2; j_gene: TRBJ2-7; abundance: few; CDR3aa: CASSSETSGEYEQYF; CDR3nt: TGTGCCAGCAGCTCGGAGACTAGCGGGGAGTACGAGCAGTACTTC
d_gene: TRBD1; v_gene: TRBV6-1; j_gene: TRBJ1-1; abundance: medium-sized; CDR3aa: CASSVTDRGLTEAFF; CDR3nt: TGTGCCAGCAGTGTTACGGACAGGGGATTAACTGAAGCTTTCTTT
d_gene: NA; v_gene: TRBV6-5; j_gene: TRBJ1-1; abundance: few; CDR3aa: CATYTGMNTEAFF; CDR3nt: TGTGCCACCTACACCGGAATGAACACTGAAGCTTTCTTT
d_gene: TRBD1; v_gene: TRBV6-1; j_gene: TRBJ2-7; abundance: medium-sized; CDR3aa: CARIGQANEQYF; CDR3nt: TGTGCCAGAATCGGACAGGCCAACGAGCAGTACTTC
d_gene: TRBD1; v_gene: TRBV6-1; j_gene: TRBJ2-5; abundance: NA; CDR3aa: CAGRDRVQETQYF; CDR3nt: TGTGCCGGCCGGGACAGGGTTCAAGAGACCCAGTACTTC
d_gene: TRBD1; v_gene: TRBV6-5; j_gene: TRBJ2-1; abundance: medium-sized; CDR3aa: CASSYLVRGNEQFF; CDR3nt: TGTGCCAGCAGTTACCTAGTCAGGGGGAATGAGCAGTTCTTC
d_gene: NA; v_gene: TRBV6-6; j_gene: TRBJ1-1; abundance: NA; CDR3aa: CASSYQQPGNTEAFF; CDR3nt: TGTGCCAGCAGTTACCAACAACCAGGGAACACTGAAGCTTTCTTT
d_gene: TRBD1; v_gene: TRBV6-1; j_gene: TRBJ1-2; abundance: NA; CDR3aa: CASSAAGGGYGYTF; CDR3nt: TGTGCCAGCAGTGCGGCAGGGGGCGGTTATGGCTACACCTTC
d_gene: TRBD2; v_gene: TRBV7-2; j_gene: TRBJ2-1; abundance: few; CDR3aa: CASSQRRLAVNEQFF; CDR3nt: TGTGCCAGCAGCCAAAGACGACTAGCGGTCAATGAGCAGTTCTTC
d_gene: NA; v_gene: TRBV28; j_gene: TRBJ2-3; abundance: medium-sized; CDR3aa: CATQGSRDTDTQYF; CDR3nt: TGTGCCACCCAGGGTAGCCGTGACACAGATACGCAGTATTTT
d_gene: NA; v_gene: TRBV11-3; j_gene: TRBJ1-1; abundance: few; CDR3aa: CASSLREYGGRLHTNTEAFF; CDR3nt: TGTGCCAGCAGCTTAAGGGAGTACGGAGGACGGCTTCACACGAACACTGAAGCTTTCTTT
d_gene: NA; v_gene: TRBV6-1; j_gene: TRBJ2-3; abundance: few; CDR3aa: CASSRGGQSTDTQYF; CDR3nt: TGTGCCAGCAGTAGGGGGGGACAGTCCACAGATACGCAGTATTTT
d_gene: TRBD2; v_gene: TRBV6-1; j_gene: TRBJ2-5; abundance: medium-sized; CDR3aa: CASRSGTSGYQETQYF; CDR3nt: TGTGCCAGCAGATCCGGGACTAGCGGGTACCAAGAGACCCAGTACTTC
d_gene: NA; v_gene: TRBV7-6; j_gene: TRBJ2-2; abundance: NA; CDR3aa: CASSSTGGVTGELFF; CDR3nt: TGTGCCAGCAGTTCAACAGGGGGGGTCACCGGGGAGCTGTTTTTT
d_gene: NA; v_gene: TRBV6-1; j_gene: TRBJ2-1; abundance: medium-sized; CDR3aa: CASSPATGEGEETQFF; CDR3nt: TGTGCCAGCAGCCCAGCGACAGGAGAGGGAGAGGAGACCCAGTTCTTC
d_gene: TRBD2; v_gene: TRBV6-5; j_gene: TRBJ2-3; abundance: many; CDR3aa: CASSRGLAGPTDTQYF; CDR3nt: TGTGCCAGCAGCCGGGGACTAGCGGGACCCACAGATACGCAGTATTTT
d_gene: NA; v_gene: TRBV12-3/TRBV12-4; j_gene: TRBJ2-5; abundance: medium-sized; CDR3aa: CASSRWETQYF; CDR3nt: TGTGCCAGCAGTCGGTGGGAGACCCAGTACTTC
d_gene: NA; v_gene: TRBV6-5; j_gene: TRBJ2-4; abundance: medium-sized; CDR3aa: CASSYGQSLAKNIQYF; CDR3nt: TGTGCCAGCAGTTACGGGCAGAGCCTAGCCAAAAACATTCAGTACTTC
d_gene: TRBD2; v_gene: TRBV4-2; j_gene: TRBJ2-1; abundance: NA; CDR3aa: CASSQDRLAGGYNEQFF; CDR3nt: TGTGCCAGCAGCCAGGACAGACTAGCGGGAGGCTACAATGAGCAGTTCTTC
d_gene: TRBD2; v_gene: TRBV27; j_gene: TRBJ2-1; abundance: medium-sized; CDR3aa: CASSSLVGSGRVLNEQFF; CDR3nt: TGTGCCAGCAGTAGCCTTGTAGGTAGCGGGAGAGTGCTCAATGAGCAGTTCTTC
d_gene: TRBD2; v_gene: TRBV23-1; j_gene: TRBJ2-5; abundance: NA; CDR3aa: CASSQSLPLAGSETQYF; CDR3nt: TGCGCCAGCAGTCAATCGCTGCCGCTAGCGGGAAGTGAGACCCAGTACTTC
d_gene: NA; v_gene: TRBV6-1; j_gene: TRBJ2-7; abundance: few; CDR3aa: CASSPRDTYEQYF; CDR3nt: TGTGCCAGCAGTCCCCGGGACACCTACGAGCAGTACTTC
d_gene: NA; v_gene: TRBV29-1; j_gene: TRBJ2-1; abundance: NA; CDR3aa: CSVTTDYNEQFF; CDR3nt: TGCAGCGTGACGACAGACTACAATGAGCAGTTCTTC
d_gene: TRBD2; v_gene: TRBV5-1; j_gene: TRBJ2-3; abundance: few; CDR3aa: CASSLDGGGAGDTQYF; CDR3nt: TGCGCCAGCAGCTTGGATGGCGGGGGGGCGGGTGATACGCAGTATTTT
d_gene: NA; v_gene: TRBV3-1; j_gene: TRBJ1-1; abundance: NA; CDR3aa: CASSSGYTEAFF; CDR3nt: TGTGCCAGCAGCTCGGGGTACACTGAAGCTTTCTTT
d_gene: NA; v_gene: TRBV23-1; j_gene: TRBJ1-5; abundance: once; CDR3aa: CASSQSSSWGRHF; CDR3nt: TGCGCCAGCAGTCAATCGAGCAGCTGGGGACGGCATTTT
d_gene: NA; v_gene: TRBV27; j_gene: TRBJ1-3; abundance: large; CDR3aa: CASSLSGSSGNTIYF; CDR3nt: TGTGCCAGCAGTTTGAGCGGCAGCTCTGGAAACACCATATATTTT
d_gene: NA; v_gene: TRBV23-1; j_gene: TRBJ1-5; abundance: NA; CDR3aa: CASSQSIRRCNQPQHF; CDR3nt: TGCGCCAGCAGTCAAAGTATCCGGCGGTGCAATCAGCCCCAGCATTTT
d_gene: NA; v_gene: TRBV6-1; j_gene: TRBJ2-1; abundance: NA; CDR3aa: CASSTRWHNEQFF; CDR3nt: TGTGCCAGCAGCACGAGGTGGCACAATGAGCAGTTCTTC
d_gene: TRBD2; v_gene: TRBV7-2; j_gene: TRBJ2-1; abundance: NA; CDR3aa: CASSLVSLAGSSYEQFF; CDR3nt: TGTGCCAGCAGCTTAGTCTCTCTAGCGGGAAGCTCCTACGAGCAGTTCTTC
d_gene: TRBD1; v_gene: TRBV4-1; j_gene: TRBJ2-2; abundance: NA; CDR3aa: CASRPFNGQGRTGELFF; CDR3nt: TGCGCCAGCAGACCCTTTAACGGACAGGGGCGGACCGGGGAGCTGTTTTTT
d_gene: TRBD1; v_gene: TRBV20-1; j_gene: TRBJ1-6; abundance: NA; CDR3aa: CSATRDRVGRGRPLHF; CDR3nt: TGCAGTGCTACCCGGGACAGGGTCGGCCGGGGGCGACCCCTCCACTTT
d_gene: NA; v_gene: TRBV9; j_gene: TRBJ1-6; abundance: NA; CDR3aa: CASSATPDYNSPLHF; CDR3nt: TGTGCCAGCAGCGCCACACCAGACTATAATTCACCCCTCCACTTT
d_gene: NA; v_gene: TRBV27; j_gene: TRBJ2-1; abundance: few; CDR3aa: CASSKQGYWGNEQFF; CDR3nt: TGTGCCAGCAGTAAACAGGGTTATTGGGGGAATGAGCAGTTCTTC